This T cell receptor (beta chain) was captured by sequencing in a study of shared clonotypes between healthy human individuals. Study as a whole: Every donor yielded three CD4 naive, three CD4 memory, two CD8 naive and one CD8 memory plate.

Whole-study findings and limits: A limitation of the genetic and exposure-history diversity represented arose from few donors. Generation probability values for non-shared clonotypes were lower than those for clonotypes shared by all four donors.

This table comes from immunoSEQ multiplex PCR, and its TCRdb copy is limited to in-frame clones, with some not included. The data contain 150,000 to 200,000 clones, roughly 93% of them seen just once; the ten biggest clones take up around 0.067%. On this clone itself: No antigen is known for it.

CDR1 is MNHEY and CDR2 is SVGAGI in the germline V gene. Unmatched junction bases numbered 5, after V lost 2 bases and J lost 5 bases. The CDR3 has 15 residues. The receptor's source is a woman in her 30s in good health. The sequenced sample consisted of naive CD4+ T cells sorted from blood. Subset defined: CD45RA+ positively selected. The V and J genes are TRBV6-5 and TRBJ1-1; 10 nucleotides agree with TRBD1. The CDR3 sequence is CASSYGTGERTEAFF. For the CDR3, the DNA is TGTGCCAGCAGTTACGGGACAGGGGAGAGGACTGAAGCTTTCTTT.